The 25 T cell receptor beta chains below come from one sample, sequenced in a study of blood T cell repertoires in COVID-19. Clones were read by immunoSEQ multiplex PCR, and TCRdb kept only the in-frame ones, dropping some. Among some 260,000 clones listed, roughly 88% were seen once. The sequenced sample consisted of peripheral blood. The receptors stem from an older woman with COVID-19, enrolled during active disease.

The chain uses TRBV2 and TRBJ2-7; 8 bases are shared with TRBD1. V lost 6 bases to trimming and J lost 3 bases; unmatched junction nucleotides: 7. The CDR3 contains 14 residues. The germline V gene has CDR1 SNHLY and CDR2 FYNNEI. DNA of the CDR3: TGTGCCAGCAGACCTGGACAGGGTTACTACGAGCAGTACTTC. This translates into CASRPGQGYYEQYF.

V gene TRBV4-3 combines with J gene TRBJ2-7; 7 bases fit TRBD1. Germline-derived CDR1 and CDR2 are LGHNA and YSLEER. Germline trimming cut 1 base from V and 0 bases from J; bases unmatched to any gene: 6. The CDR3 has 16 residues. CDR3 sequence reads: CASSQALTGASYEQYF. The CDR3 DNA follows: TGCGCCAGCAGCCAAGCTCTAACAGGGGCCTCCTACGAGCAGTACTTC.

This clone was detected a few times. V is TRBV13 and J is TRBJ1-2, with a possible D match to TRBD1 (5 bases). Germline CDR1 PRHDT, CDR2 FYEKMQ (reference sequence). The CDR3 has 16 amino acids. Deletions cut 2 bases from V and 5 bases from J, with 18 bases between. The CDR3 coding sequence is TGTGCCAGCAGCTTATGGGTTTCGCGGGGCATGTATGGCTACACCTTC. As protein: CASSLWVSRGMYGYTF. Looking up the rest from reference TRBV13 and TRBJ1-2 gives the full variable domain: AAGVIQSPRHLIKEKRETATLKCYPIPRHDTVYWYQQGPGQDPQFLISFYEKMQSDKGSIPDRFSAQQFSDYHSELNMSSLELGDSALYFCASSLWVSRGMYGYTFGSGTRLTVV.

The CDR3 loop reads CAWSVKDSTSYNEQFF. The DNA of the CDR3 is TGTGCCTGGAGTGTAAAGGACAGTACCTCCTACAATGAGCAGTTCTTC. This sequence joins TRBV30 and TRBJ2-1; possible D gene TRBD1, 6 bases. From germline, CDR1 is GTSNPN and CDR2 SVGIG (reference sequence). The CDR3 extends over 16 amino acids. V lost 0 bases and J 0 bases, leaving 12 bases between the germline ends.

This chain connects TRBV30 to TRBJ1-1; TRBD1 might be the D (6 bases). Germline assignment: CDR1 GTSNPN and CDR2 SVGIG (reference sequence). Trimming stripped 8 bases from V and 0 bases from J, with 10 bases between. The CDR3 sequence is 12 residues long. The CDR3 bases are TGTGCCACGAACAGGGTGAACACTGAAGCTTTCTTT. Translation: CATNRVNTEAFF.

The V and J genes are TRBV29-1 and TRBJ1-1, with a tentative D call TRBD1 (5 bases). Germline CDR1 is SQVTM and CDR2 is ANQGSEA. V shed 5 bases and J shed 1 base, with 11 bases lying between them. This CDR3 has 13 amino acids. The DNA of the CDR3 is TGCAGCGTTATTGACGGGGGGAACACTGAAGCTTTCTTT. Its protein is CSVIDGGNTEAFF.

The V gene is TRBV11-2, the J gene TRBJ2-7; D remains ambiguous. V lost 2 bases to trimming and J lost 0 bases, with 14 bases between them. Germline CDR1 SGHAT, CDR2 FQNNGV. The CDR3 has 16 amino acids. CDR3 sequence reads: CASSLRAQPISYEQYF. The CDR3 DNA is TGTGCCAGCAGCTTAAGAGCACAGCCCATCTCCTACGAGCAGTACTTC.

This clone appeared a single time. The chain joins TRBV4-1 to TRBJ1-4, with TRBD1 matching 7 bases. This CDR3 comprises 15 residues. Germline CDR1 MGHRA, CDR2 YSYEKL. The junction had 7 bases not matched to a gene; V was cut back by 5 bases and J by 4 bases. CDR3 sequence (DNA): TGCGCCAGCAGCGGCCCGGGACAGTATAATGAAAAACTGTTTTTT. It codes for CASSGPGQYNEKLFF.

The chain recombines TRBV10-3 with TRBJ1-1, with a tentative D call TRBD1 (6 bases). The germline V and J ends were trimmed by 0 bases and 5 bases, with 10 bases remaining between them. Germline CDR1 is ENHRY and CDR2 is SYGVKD. CDR3 length equals 14 residues. As DNA, the CDR3 is TGTGCCATCAGTGAGTCTGCAGGGGAGACTGAAGCTTTCTTT. Encoded protein: CAISESAGETEAFF.

The chain combines TRBV5-1 with TRBJ1-6; 10 bases line up with TRBD1. Germline CDR1 SGHRS, CDR2 YFSETQ. Germline trimming cut 4 bases from V and 4 bases from J; bases unmatched to any gene: 2. The CDR3 runs 15 residues. CDR3 DNA sequence: TGCGCCAGCAGCCCGGGACAGGGGTATAATTCACCCCTCCACTTT. Translated, it gives CASSPGQGYNSPLHF.

This rearrangement joins TRBV7-3 to TRBJ2-7, with a possible D match to TRBD1 (6 bases). Germline values: CDR1 SGHTA, CDR2 FQGTGA. This CDR3 region has 14 residues. Trimming removed 6 bases at V and 6 bases at J, with 18 bases between. Here the CDR3 reads CASSPTPLGAEQYF. For the CDR3, the DNA is TGTGCCAGCAGTCCCACCCCATTGGGGGCCGAGCAGTACTTC.

This chain uses TRBV28 with TRBJ1-1; D remains ambiguous. Germline assignment: CDR1 MDHEN and CDR2 SYDVKM. Trimming took off 7 bases at V and 1 base at J, with 13 bases between the two ends. CDR3 size: 14 residues. The CDR3 DNA follows: TGTGCCAGCAAACTTTTAGTATGGAACACTGAAGCTTTCTTT. Translated, it gives CASKLLVWNTEAFF.

This rearrangement joins TRBV10-3 to TRBJ2-7; a possible D gene is TRBD1 (6 bases). CDR1 and CDR2 from the germline V gene are ENHRY and SYGVKD. The CDR3 is made up of 14 amino acids. V lost 6 bases, J lost 3 bases, and 15 bases lay in between. CDR3 bases: TGTGCCATCAGACCGGGACCAGGGGTCTACGAGCAGTACTTC. It translates to CAIRPGPGVYEQYF.

The chain employs TRBV27 and TRBJ1-6, with a tentative D call TRBD1 (6 bases). Germline CDR1 and CDR2: MNHEY and SMNVEV (reference sequence). V lost 6 bases, J lost 8 bases, and 17 bases lay in between. This CDR3 is 15 amino acids long. The CDR3 sequence: CASSRDRSQDSPLHF. The CDR3 region has the DNA TGTGCCAGCAGCCGAGACAGGTCTCAAGATTCACCCCTCCACTTT.

The rearrangement uses TRBV7-3 and TRBJ2-7; 13 bases match TRBD2. CDR1 is SGHTA, CDR2 FQGTGA, per germline. Trimming at V came to 5 bases and at J to 5 bases, leaving 12 bases not matched to a gene. This CDR3 is built from 17 residues. In DNA, the CDR3 is TGTGCCAGCAGCCCGACCGGACTAGCGGGAGTCAGGGACGAGCAGTACTTC. It yields the protein CASSPTGLAGVRDEQYF. Full variable domain (remainder filled in from reference TRBV7-3 and TRBJ2-7): GAGVSQTPSNKVTEKGKYVELRCDPISGHTALYWYRQSLGQGPEFLIYFQGTGAADDSGLPNDRFFAVRPEGSVSTLKIQRTERGDSAVYLCASSPTGLAGVRDEQYFGPGTRLTVT.

The chain's CDR3 is CASRPAGGTEAFF. DNA for the CDR3: TGCGCCAGCAGGCCGGCCGGGGGCACTGAAGCTTTCTTT. The chain couples TRBV5-1 to TRBJ1-1, with D perhaps TRBD1 (5 bases). This CDR3 contains 13 residues. V was trimmed by 5 bases and J by 4 bases, leaving 12 bases between them. Germline V gene sequence: CDR1 SGHRS, CDR2 YFSETQ.

V is TRBV6-1 and J is TRBJ2-1, with D perhaps matching TRBD1 (6 bases). The V end lost 2 bases, the J end lost 5 bases, and 13 bases lay between the germline ends. The CDR3 contains 15 residues. Germline V CDR1 and CDR2: MNHNS, SASEGT. The CDR3 is CASSESPTGNNEQFF. The CDR3 nucleotides read TGTGCCAGCAGTGAATCCCCGACAGGAAACAATGAGCAGTTCTTC.

On this clone itself: Different DNA sequences within this sample yield the same CDR3. The CDR3 nucleotides are TGTGCCAGTAGTCGCTACAATGAGCAGTTCTTC. This translates into CASSRYNEQFF. This sequence joins TRBV6-5 and TRBJ2-1, with D hard to call. The CDR3 covers 11 residues. Germline CDR1 MNHEY, CDR2 SVGAGI. Deletions cut 9 bases from V and 3 bases from J, with 6 bases between.

The J gene is TRBJ2-2, the V gene TRBV20-1; D remains ambiguous. The CDR3 totals 11 residues. Germline CDR1 DFQATT, CDR2 SNEGSKA (reference sequence). The germline V and J ends were trimmed by 3 bases and 7 bases, with 6 bases remaining between them. CDR3: CSASYYGELFF. The CDR3 coding sequence is TGCAGTGCTAGTTATTACGGGGAGCTGTTTTTT.

The chain carries TRBV5-1 and TRBJ2-1; the D is unclear. V lost 4 bases and J 7 bases, leaving 12 bases between the germline ends. CDR3 length equals 13 residues. From germline, CDR1 is SGHRS and CDR2 YFSETQ. The CDR3 sequence is CASSRLAGNEQFF. The CDR3 coding sequence is TGCGCCAGCAGCAGATTAGCTGGGAATGAGCAGTTCTTC.

This rearrangement joins TRBV3-1 (or the pseudogene TRBV3-2) to TRBJ2-2; 7 bases agree with TRBD2. V lost 4 bases to trimming and J lost 0 bases; unmatched junction nucleotides: 5. The CDR3 extends over 16 amino acids. Per the germline V gene, CDR1 is LGHDT and CDR2 is YNNKEL (reference sequence). The DNA for the CDR3 is TGTGCCAGCAGCCCGACTAGCCGAACGAACACCGGGGAGCTGTTTTTT. Amino acids: CASSPTSRTNTGELFF.

The chain carries TRBV30 and TRBJ2-7, with 8 bases identical to TRBD1. V lost 4 bases and J lost 4; bases outside the gene matches: 6. Germline assignment: CDR1 GTSNPN and CDR2 SVGIG (reference sequence). The CDR3 spans 13 residues. The CDR3 nucleotides read TGTGCCTGGAACCGGGACAGGTTGTACGAGCAGTACTTC. This gives the protein CAWNRDRLYEQYF.

The gene calls are TRBV6-5 and TRBJ1-6; D is perhaps TRBD1 (6 bases). Germline CDR1 reads MNHEY; CDR2 reads SVGAGI. V lost 2 bases and J lost 9, with 14 bases in between. This CDR3 spans 15 amino acids. CDR3 loop: CASSYTAQGSSPLHF. CDR3 in DNA: TGTGCCAGCAGTTACACTGCCCAGGGGAGTTCACCCCTCCACTTT.

The chain recombines TRBV4-2 with TRBJ1-3, with D unclear. The V gene's germline CDR1 is LGHNA and CDR2 YNFKEQ. The V end was cut by 0 bases, the J end by 7 bases, with 7 bases between. This CDR3 spans 13 amino acids. CDR3 protein: CASSQEIRNTIYF. The CDR3, as DNA: TGTGCCAGCAGCCAAGAGATTCGGAACACCATATATTTT.

The V gene is TRBV29-1, the J gene TRBJ1-1, with 7 bases identical to TRBD1. V gave up 6 bases and J gave up 0 bases; unmatched junction bases: 7. The CDR3 consists of 14 residues. CDR1 SQVTM and CDR2 ANQGSEA come from the germline V gene. CDR3 in amino acids: CSVGSGTVNTEAFF. The DNA of the CDR3 is TGCAGCGTGGGATCCGGGACAGTGAACACTGAAGCTTTCTTT.